This T cell receptor beta chain was sequenced in a study of CXCR3-negative and CXCR3-positive naive CD8 T cells. Broader study findings: TRB CDR3 properties were used to infer TCR strength, and surface CD5 was comparable between naive subsets. After cryopreservation, CXCR3 expression dropped partially; most assays used fresh PBMCs.

As regards this clonotype: Its antigen is currently unknown.

CD45RO-CCR7+CD27+CD95- cells counted as naive CD8+ T cells. TRB cDNA libraries were made by UMI-labeled 5' RACE. TCRdb reprocessed the 5' RACE reads and stores each CDR3 protein as one record, lacking DNA. The sample totals 90,000 to 100,000 distinct CDR3 sequences. The CDR3 loop spans 13 amino acids. CDR1 is SQVTM and CDR2 is ANQGSEA in the germline V gene. The sequenced material came from naive CXCR3- CD8+ T cells from blood. As to subset: CD45RO-CCR7+CD27+CD95- naive CD8+ T cells lacking CXCR3 (TNR3-). The sequence was obtained from a human donor in good health. Some clones in this sample may be carry-over from other donors' samples. The genes are TRBV29-1 and TRBJ2-7; without DNA, the TCRdb call of TRBD1 cannot be checked. The CDR3 loop is CSVAEDRNYEQYF.